A single T cell receptor beta chain is shown here with its context. This specimen comes from a study of T cell changes during pregnancy in multiple sclerosis. This table comes from immunoSEQ multiplex PCR, and its TCRdb copy is limited to in-frame clones, with some not included. The sample carries tens of thousands of clones, about nine tenths recorded once. V lost 2 bases and J 9 bases, leaving 14 bases between the germline ends. Germline V gene lookup returns CDR1 MNHNS and CDR2 SASEGT. This CDR3 has 14 residues. This chain uses TRBV6-1 with TRBJ2-4, with a tentative D call TRBD1 (5 bases). This clonotype was obtained from a female donor in good health, enrolled as a control in a pregnancy study. The sample in question was peripheral blood, obtained in the first trimester of pregnancy. The CDR3 here is CASSETAGSVIQYF. The CDR3 region has the DNA TGTGCCAGCAGTGAAACGGCAGGGTCTGTCATTCAGTACTTC.